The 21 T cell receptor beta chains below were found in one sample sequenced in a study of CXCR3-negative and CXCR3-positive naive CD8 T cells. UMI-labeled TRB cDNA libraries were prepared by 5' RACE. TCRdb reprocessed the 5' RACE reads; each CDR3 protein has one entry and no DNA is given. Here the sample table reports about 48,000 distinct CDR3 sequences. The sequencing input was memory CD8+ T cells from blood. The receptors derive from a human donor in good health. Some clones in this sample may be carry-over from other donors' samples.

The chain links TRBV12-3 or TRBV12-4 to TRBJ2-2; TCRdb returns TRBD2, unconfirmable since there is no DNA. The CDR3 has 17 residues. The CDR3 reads CASRRSGRGSGTGELFF.

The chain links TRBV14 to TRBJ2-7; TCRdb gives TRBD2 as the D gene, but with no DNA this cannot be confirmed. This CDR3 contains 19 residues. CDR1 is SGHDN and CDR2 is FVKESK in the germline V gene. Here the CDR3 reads CASSPSVGTSGSPFYEQYF. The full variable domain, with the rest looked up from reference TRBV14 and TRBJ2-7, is EAGVTQFPSHSVIEKGQTVTLRCDPISGHDNLYWYRRVMGKEIKFLLHFVKESKQDESGMPNNRFLAERTGGTYSTLKVQPAELEDSGVYFCASSPSVGTSGSPFYEQYFGPGTRLTVT.

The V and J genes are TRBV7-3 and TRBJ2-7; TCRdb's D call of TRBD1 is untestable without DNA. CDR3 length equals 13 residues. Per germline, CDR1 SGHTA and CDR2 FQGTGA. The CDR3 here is CASSLWGAAEQYF.

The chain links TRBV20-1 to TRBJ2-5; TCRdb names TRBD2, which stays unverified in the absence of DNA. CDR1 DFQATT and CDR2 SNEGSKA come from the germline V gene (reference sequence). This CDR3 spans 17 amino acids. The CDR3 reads CSARGGTSGGPQETQYF.

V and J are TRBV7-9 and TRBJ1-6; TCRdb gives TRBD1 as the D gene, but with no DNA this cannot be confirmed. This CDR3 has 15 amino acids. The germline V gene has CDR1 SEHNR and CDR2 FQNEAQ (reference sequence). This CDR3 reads CASRIHDRENSPLHF. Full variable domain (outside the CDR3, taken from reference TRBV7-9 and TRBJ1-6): DTGVSQNPRHKITKRGQNVTFRCDPISEHNRLYWYRQTLGQGPEFLTYFQNEAQLEKSRLLSDRFSAERPKGSFSTLEIQRTEQGDSAMYLCASRIHDRENSPLHFGNGTRLTVT.

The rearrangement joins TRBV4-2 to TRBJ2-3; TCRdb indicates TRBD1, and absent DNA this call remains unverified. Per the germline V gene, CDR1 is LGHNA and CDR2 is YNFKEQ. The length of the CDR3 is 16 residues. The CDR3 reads CASSQDRGQSLSTQYF.

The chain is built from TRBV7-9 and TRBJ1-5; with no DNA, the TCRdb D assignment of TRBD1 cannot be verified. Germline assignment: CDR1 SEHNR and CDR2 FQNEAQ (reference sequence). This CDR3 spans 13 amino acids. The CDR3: CASTPFGGQPQHF.

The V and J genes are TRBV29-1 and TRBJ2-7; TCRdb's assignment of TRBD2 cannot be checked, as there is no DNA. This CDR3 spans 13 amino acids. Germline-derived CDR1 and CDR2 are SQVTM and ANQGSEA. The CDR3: CSVEPAGTYEQYF.

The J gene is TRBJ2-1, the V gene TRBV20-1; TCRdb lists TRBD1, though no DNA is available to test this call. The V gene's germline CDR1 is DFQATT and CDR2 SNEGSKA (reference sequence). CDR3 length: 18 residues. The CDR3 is CSARDFGGTGGAYNEQFF.

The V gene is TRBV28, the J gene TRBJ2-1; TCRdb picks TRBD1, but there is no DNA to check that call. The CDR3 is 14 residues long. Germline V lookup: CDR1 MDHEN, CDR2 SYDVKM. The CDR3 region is CASTPDRGGNEQFF.

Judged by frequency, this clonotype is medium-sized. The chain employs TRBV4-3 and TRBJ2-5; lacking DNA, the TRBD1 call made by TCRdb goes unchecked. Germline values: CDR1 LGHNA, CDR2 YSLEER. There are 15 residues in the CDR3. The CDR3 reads CASSQAWGGAETQYF.

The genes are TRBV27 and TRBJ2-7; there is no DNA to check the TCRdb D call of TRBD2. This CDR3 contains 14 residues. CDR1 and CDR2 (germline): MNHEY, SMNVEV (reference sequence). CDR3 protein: CASKESPGSYEQYF.

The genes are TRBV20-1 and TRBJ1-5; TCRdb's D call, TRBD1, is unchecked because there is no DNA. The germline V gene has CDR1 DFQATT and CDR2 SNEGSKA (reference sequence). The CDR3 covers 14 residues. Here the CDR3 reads CSARGEYSNQPQHF.

CDR3 in amino acids: CASSLVDNYGYTF. The rearrangement uses TRBV28 and TRBJ1-2. Germline V gene data show CDR1 as MDHEN and CDR2 as SYDVKM. The CDR3 consists of 13 residues.

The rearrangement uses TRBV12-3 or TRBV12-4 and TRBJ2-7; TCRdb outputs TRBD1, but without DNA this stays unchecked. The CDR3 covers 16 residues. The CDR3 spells CASSPVVAGGTYEQYF.

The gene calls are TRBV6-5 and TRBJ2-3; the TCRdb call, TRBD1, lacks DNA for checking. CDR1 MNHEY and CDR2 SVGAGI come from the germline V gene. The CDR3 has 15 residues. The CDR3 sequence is CASSQRTGGSDTQYF.

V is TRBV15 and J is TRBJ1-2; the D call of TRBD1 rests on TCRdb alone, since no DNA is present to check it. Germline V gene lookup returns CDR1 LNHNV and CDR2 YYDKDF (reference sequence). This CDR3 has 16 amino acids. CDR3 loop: CATSRDRATVGYGYTF.

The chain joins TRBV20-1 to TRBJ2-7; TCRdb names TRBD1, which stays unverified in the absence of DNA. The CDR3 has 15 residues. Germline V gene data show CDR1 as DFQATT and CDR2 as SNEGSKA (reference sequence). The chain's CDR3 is CSASLGSGGPYEQYF.

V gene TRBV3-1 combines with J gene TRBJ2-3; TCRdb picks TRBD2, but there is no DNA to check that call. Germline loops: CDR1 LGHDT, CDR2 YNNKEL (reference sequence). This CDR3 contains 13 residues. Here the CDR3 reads CASSGSGGEAQYF.

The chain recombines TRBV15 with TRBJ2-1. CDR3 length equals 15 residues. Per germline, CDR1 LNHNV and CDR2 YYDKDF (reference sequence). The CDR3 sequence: CATSRELLNYNEQFF.

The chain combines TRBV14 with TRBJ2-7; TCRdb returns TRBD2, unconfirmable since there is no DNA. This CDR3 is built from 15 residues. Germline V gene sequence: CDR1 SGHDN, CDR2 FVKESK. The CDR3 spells CASSSVGRVPYEQYF. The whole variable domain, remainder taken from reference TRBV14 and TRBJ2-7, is EAGVTQFPSHSVIEKGQTVTLRCDPISGHDNLYWYRRVMGKEIKFLLHFVKESKQDESGMPNNRFLAERTGGTYSTLKVQPAELEDSGVYFCASSSVGRVPYEQYFGPGTRLTVT.